The 22 T cell receptor beta chains given below trace back to one sample, sequenced in a study of blood T cell repertoires in COVID-19. TCRdb's table, derived via immunoSEQ multiplex PCR, lists solely in-frame clones and lacks some. The table includes approximately 74,000 clones, roughly 88% detected once. Sequences were obtained from peripheral blood. The source is a woman over 75 with active or convalescent COVID-19.

The chain employs TRBV11-2 and TRBJ1-1, with D perhaps matching TRBD1 (5 bases). Germline V gene lookup returns CDR1 SGHAT and CDR2 FQNNGV. V gave up 5 bases and J gave up 4 bases, with 14 bases separating them. This CDR3 is 14 amino acids long. The CDR3 nucleotides read TGTGCCAGCAGCCCGGGGGGAAGGATCACTGAAGCTTTCTTT. Its translation: CASSPGGRITEAFF.

The chain combines TRBV7-2 with TRBJ2-7; TRBD2 aligns across 7 bases. The CDR3 loop spans 14 amino acids. Trimming cost V 1 base and J 6 bases; bases outside gene matches: 6. Germline CDR1 is SGHTA and CDR2 is FQGNSA. The CDR3 DNA sequence: TGTGCCAGCAGCTTAGGGGGCGGGAGAGGCGAGCAGTACTTC. Translated: CASSLGGGRGEQYF.

The CDR3 reads CASSLEGGPEEKLFF. The CDR3 nucleotides read TGTGCCAGCAGCTTAGAGGGGGGGCCGGAAGAAAAACTGTTTTTT. The chain links TRBV7-9 to TRBJ1-4, with D possibly being TRBD1 (6 bases). CDR3 length equals 15 residues. CDR1 and CDR2 from the germline V gene are SEHNR and FQNEAQ (reference sequence). V shed 1 base and J shed 8 bases, with 14 bases lying between them.

The CDR3 sequence is CASSPRGLEETQYF. The CDR3, as DNA: TGTGCCAGCAGCCCAAGAGGGTTGGAAGAGACCCAGTACTTC. The rearrangement uses TRBV11-2 and TRBJ2-5; maybe TRBD2 (5 bases). Trimming took 5 bases from V and 3 from J, leaving 13 bases between them. The germline gives CDR1 SGHAT, CDR2 FQNNGV. The CDR3 sequence is 14 residues long. Using reference TRBV11-2 and TRBJ2-5 for the parts outside the CDR3, the full variable domain is EAGVAQSPRYKIIEKRQSVAFWCNPISGHATLYWYQQILGQGPKLLIQFQNNGVVDDSQLPKDRFSAERLKGVDSTLKIQPAKLEDSAVYLCASSPRGLEETQYFGPGTRLLVL.

The chain is built from TRBV19 and TRBJ2-7; 12 nucleotides match TRBD1. The CDR3 has 13 residues. The trim removed 6 bases at V and 4 bases at J, leaving 1 base unmatched. Per germline, CDR1 LNHDA and CDR2 SQIVND (reference sequence). The CDR3 loop reads CASRGQGAYEQYF. The CDR3 DNA reads as TGTGCCAGTAGGGGACAGGGGGCTTACGAGCAGTACTTC.

In its sample, this clone was seen a few times. The chain employs TRBV7-8 and TRBJ1-3, with D possibly matching TRBD1 (5 bases). There are 17 residues in the CDR3. With 2 bases removed from V and 4 bases from J, the gap between germline ends came to 18 bases. Germline CDR1 and CDR2: SGHVS and FQNEAQ. DNA of the CDR3: TGTGCCAGCAGCTTACTATTGAGCGGGGCAGCGGGAAACACCATATATTTT. Residues: CASSLLLSGAAGNTIYF.

The chain is built from TRBV5-4 and TRBJ2-3; TRBD1 might be the D (6 bases). Germline V CDR1 and CDR2: SGHNT, YYREEE (reference sequence). The CDR3 contains 13 residues. The ends were cut back, 3 bases at V and 3 bases at J, with 8 bases in the middle. The CDR3 region is CASSYRVTDTQYF. Written as DNA, the CDR3 is TGTGCCAGCAGCTACAGGGTAACAGATACGCAGTATTTT.

The rearrangement joins TRBV12-3 or TRBV12-4 to TRBJ1-3; TRBD1 agrees at 9 bases. The length of the CDR3 is 13 residues. V was pared by 11 bases and J by 2 bases, with 4 bases of the junction left unmatched. The CDR3 spells CAGTGGPGNTIYF. The CDR3 DNA sequence: TGTGCCGGCACAGGGGGCCCTGGAAACACCATATATTTT.

The CDR3 protein is CASSLSGLPGQGLGDTQYF. The CDR3 nucleotides are TGTGCCAGCAGCTTATCCGGTCTACCGGGACAGGGACTAGGAGATACGCAGTATTTT. The gene calls are TRBV7-2 and TRBJ2-3; D may be TRBD1 (9 bases). Germline V lookup: CDR1 SGHTA, CDR2 FQGNSA. This CDR3 contains 19 residues. V was trimmed by 2 bases and J by 5 bases, leaving 26 bases between them.

The chain combines TRBV7-2 with TRBJ2-7; TRBD2 agrees at 7 bases. The trim removed 0 bases at V and 7 bases at J, leaving 9 bases unmatched. Germline V gene lookup returns CDR1 SGHTA and CDR2 FQGNSA. This CDR3 is built from 15 residues. CDR3: CASSLAAGGSVEQYF. CDR3 nucleotides: TGTGCCAGCAGCTTAGCGGCCGGGGGGAGTGTTGAGCAGTACTTC.

V is TRBV6-6 and J is TRBJ2-1; D possibly corresponds to TRBD1 (6 bases). Per germline, CDR1 MNHNY and CDR2 SVGAGI (reference sequence). The CDR3 consists of 17 residues. V was clipped by 6 bases and J by 4 bases, with 22 bases between them. In nucleotides, the CDR3 is TGTGCCAGCAGCCGAGGGACACCCCAAATCGGGTACAATGAGCAGTTCTTC. Its protein product is CASSRGTPQIGYNEQFF.

Comments on this clone: This sample includes further DNA sequences coding for the same CDR3. The chain employs TRBV29-1 and TRBJ2-3; 16 bases align to TRBD2. CDR3 length equals 15 residues. Germline V gene sequence: CDR1 SQVTM, CDR2 ANQGSEA. V shed 5 bases and J 3 bases; nucleotides not matched to a gene: 2. The chain's CDR3 is CSVTGLAGGTDTQYF. Here the CDR3 DNA reads TGCAGCGTTACGGGACTAGCGGGGGGGACAGATACGCAGTATTTT.

The gene calls are TRBV2 and TRBJ2-1; tentatively, D is TRBD1 (5 bases). V lost 3 bases and J 16 bases, leaving 10 bases between the germline ends. The CDR3 is made up of 10 amino acids. Germline values: CDR1 SNHLY, CDR2 FYNNEI. CDR3 in amino acids: CASSEAGSFF. The CDR3 DNA sequence: TGTGCCAGCAGTGAGGCAGGGTCCTTCTTC.

This chain joins TRBV15 and TRBJ2-5, with D unresolved. Per germline, CDR1 LNHNV and CDR2 YYDKDF (reference sequence). The V end was cut by 0 bases, the J end by 7 bases, with 6 bases between. CDR3 length equals 12 residues. CDR3 DNA: TGTGCCACCAGCAGAGATCTCGGGACCCAGTACTTC. Its translation: CATSRDLGTQYF.

The chain links TRBV9 to TRBJ1-1, with 7 bases matching TRBD1. The junction had 3 bases not matched to a gene; V was cut back by 3 bases and J by 1 base. This CDR3 spans 14 amino acids. In germline, CDR1 is SGDLS, CDR2 YYNGEE. The CDR3 here is CASSGDSKNTEAFF. As DNA, the CDR3 is TGTGCCAGCAGCGGGGACAGCAAGAACACTGAAGCTTTCTTT. The entire variable domain, with the rest obtained from reference TRBV9 and TRBJ1-1, is as follows: DSGVTQTPKHLITATGQRVTLRCSPRSGDLSVYWYQQSLDQGLQFLIQYYNGEERAKGNILERFSAQQFPDLHSELNLSSLELGDSALYFCASSGDSKNTEAFFGQGTRLTVV.

V and J are TRBV20-1 and TRBJ1-5, with 8 bases lining up with TRBD1. Germline V gene data show CDR1 as DFQATT and CDR2 as SNEGSKA (reference sequence). V was pared by 6 bases and J by 11 bases, with 6 bases of the junction left unmatched. The length of the CDR3 is 11 residues. The DNA of the CDR3 is TGCAGTGCACGACAGGGGCAGTCCCAGCATTTT. Protein: CSARQGQSQHF.

The chain couples TRBV2 to TRBJ2-7; TRBD2 matches 7 bases. V trimming: 4 bases; J trimming: 4 bases; junction bases outside the gene matches: 13. The CDR3 is made up of 16 amino acids. CDR1 is SNHLY and CDR2 is FYNNEI in the germline V gene. Here the CDR3 DNA reads TGTGCCAGCAGTGGGGATTCGGGGGGACCCTCTTACGAGCAGTACTTC. It yields the protein CASSGDSGGPSYEQYF.

V and J are TRBV7-9 and TRBJ2-7, with 10 bases lining up with TRBD1. Germline assignment: CDR1 SEHNR and CDR2 FQNEAQ (reference sequence). With V trimmed by 5 bases and J by 4 bases, 17 bases remained unmatched. CDR3 length equals 18 residues. The CDR3 loop is CASSIRGDRGLPAYEQYF. The DNA of the CDR3 is TGTGCCAGCAGCATCCGGGGGGACAGGGGACTTCCTGCTTACGAGCAGTACTTC.

The chain combines TRBV5-6 with TRBJ1-2; D is ambiguous. This CDR3 region has 13 residues. Germline values: CDR1 SGHDT, CDR2 YYEEEE. Trimming left V 3 bases short and J 4 bases short, with 10 bases between. This CDR3 is CASSSTGVYGYTF. DNA for the CDR3: TGTGCCAGCAGCTCGACCGGGGTCTATGGCTACACCTTC. Together with reference TRBV5-6 and TRBJ1-2, the CDR3 gives the full variable domain: DAGVTQSPTHLIKTRGQQVTLRCSPKSGHDTVSWYQQALGQGPQFIFQYYEEEERQRGNFPDRFSGHQFPNYSSELNVNALLLGDSALYLCASSSTGVYGYTFGSGTRLTVV.

The chain has TRBV7-2 and TRBJ2-4; 9 bases line up with TRBD1. The CDR3 covers 16 residues. With 4 bases clipped from V and 3 bases from J, the junction kept 7 bases outside the gene matches. CDR1 is SGHTA and CDR2 is FQGNSA in the germline V gene. The CDR3 sequence: CASSYRGLADKNIQYF. The CDR3 nucleotides read TGTGCCAGCAGCTACAGGGGGCTGGCGGACAAAAACATTCAGTACTTC.

V is TRBV9 and J is TRBJ1-3; TRBD1 might be the D (6 bases). The germline gives CDR1 SGDLS, CDR2 YYNGEE. V lost 3 bases and J 0 bases, leaving 10 bases between the germline ends. The CDR3 is made up of 15 amino acids. The CDR3 loop reads CASSAGTNSGNTIYF. CDR3 DNA: TGTGCCAGCAGCGCCGGGACAAACTCTGGAAACACCATATATTTT. Variable domain in full (rest from reference TRBV9 and TRBJ1-3): DSGVTQTPKHLITATGQRVTLRCSPRSGDLSVYWYQQSLDQGLQFLIQYYNGEERAKGNILERFSAQQFPDLHSELNLSSLELGDSALYFCASSAGTNSGNTIYFGEGSWLTVV.

This chain links TRBV6-5 with TRBJ1-2, with a weak D call TRBD1 (6 bases). Germline loops: CDR1 MNHEY, CDR2 SVGAGI. V lost 4 bases and J lost 2, with 14 bases in between. This CDR3 comprises 15 residues. CDR3 DNA: TGTGCCAGCAGTTCGACAGGCTCCGGGAACTATGGCTACACCTTC. It yields the protein CASSSTGSGNYGYTF.